Below, one TCR beta chain is given with its context. No antigen is known for it. Trimming took off 7 bases at V and 0 bases at J, with 13 bases between the two ends. CDR1 and CDR2 (germline): MRHNA, SNTAGT. This CDR3 has 15 residues. These data originate in a study of T cell responses to AZD1222 COVID-19 vaccine. Turning to the study itself: Pooled together were second doses at about 4 or about 12 weeks. Findings of the study overall: Spike-wide vaccine-associated CD4 TCRs dominated at 160-218 and 743-854. Repertoire sampling occurred only after the peak T cell response. Baseline testing showed seropositivity in only a handful of AZD1222 recipients.

Libraries were prepared by immunoSEQ multiplex PCR; TCRdb keeps only in-frame clonotypes and omits some of them. This sample has about 140,000 clones; around 90% occur once, and the top ten carry about 3.2%. This sequence was found in an adult in good health. The input for sequencing was peripheral blood, taken on day 0 of AZD1222 vaccination. The rearrangement uses TRBV6-4 and TRBJ2-1; the D call may be TRBD1 or TRBD2 (5 bases each). The CDR3 here is CASKSSGSSYNEQFF. Here the CDR3 DNA reads TGTGCCAGCAAGTCCTCAGGGAGCTCCTACAATGAGCAGTTCTTC.